This T cell receptor (beta chain) was captured in a study of blood T cells in healthy people across ages. Study conclusions and caveats: A roughly linear age-dependent decrease characterized TCR beta diversity per million T cells. It was not known whether donors were CMV positive (a possible confounder of expanded clonotype changes). Long-lived donors exceeded aged donors in naive CD4+ cells and diversity.

Notes on this clonotype: Antigen specificity is unknown.

Together with a sample-barcoded 5' primer, a J-beta primer mix was included in a second PCR lasting about 6 to 11 cycles. Each of the cDNA molecules was tagged by a template-switch adaptor with 12 random nucleotides. Using its own MiXCR run on the 5' RACE reads, TCRdb lists one record per CDR3 protein. Here the sample spans around 1,900,000 distinct CDR3 sequences, 35% to 50% being singletons. The sequence derives from a human donor in good health. Sequencing input: blood.

CDR3 DNA: TGTGCCAGCAGTTTCTCGACAGGGCTACCGACACTGGAAGCTTTCTTT. This encodes CASSFSTGLPTLEAFF. The chain couples TRBV28 to TRBJ1-1, with 7 positions matching TRBD1. The CDR3 loop spans 16 amino acids. Germline CDR1 and CDR2: MDHEN and SYDVKM. With 3 bases clipped from V and 8 bases from J, the junction kept 15 bases outside the gene matches.